Presented here are 10 T cell receptor beta chains from one specimen sequenced in a study of neurological immune-mediated disorders. Indicated time point: longitudinal time-point 3. TCRdb used MiXCR to reprocess the 5' RACE reads, holding one entry per CDR3 protein. The table records under 130,000 distinct CDR3 sequences, roughly a tenth of them present only once. Material for sequencing was PBMCs. All receptors derive from a female donor with HTLV-1-associated myelopathy (HAM/TSP).

This clonotype was recorded at least ten times. The CDR3 nucleotides are TGTGCCAGCAGCAACTGGGTCCACGAGCAGTACTTC. The encoded protein is CASSNWVHEQYF. The rearrangement uses TRBV5-6 and TRBJ2-7; D is ambiguous. V was cut by 4 bases and J by 5 bases, with 10 bases left in between. Germline V gives CDR1 SGHDT, CDR2 YYEEEE. The CDR3 covers 12 residues.

This clonotype was recorded only once. V usage is TRBV7-9 and J usage is TRBJ2-7; D may be TRBD1 (6 bases). The CDR3 contains 11 residues. Deletions cut 6 bases from V and 10 bases from J, with 13 bases between. Germline lookup yields CDR1 SEHNR and CDR2 FQNEAQ (reference sequence). As DNA, the CDR3 is TGTGCCAGCAGTACAGGGATACATCAGTACGTC. Amino acids: CASSTGIHQYV.

Many counts were recorded for this clonotype. The chain combines TRBV4-2 with TRBJ2-7; D gene unclear. CDR3 size: 13 residues. Germline V gene sequence: CDR1 LGHNA, CDR2 YNFKEQ. V lost 0 bases, J lost 3 bases, and 6 bases lay in between. CDR3 loop: CASSQEKGYEQYF. CDR3 nucleotides: TGTGCCAGCAGCCAAGAAAAGGGCTACGAGCAGTACTTC.

This chain connects TRBV25-1 to TRBJ1-2, with D perhaps TRBD1 (5 bases). This CDR3 has 16 amino acids. V was shortened by 6 bases and J by 8 bases, with 25 bases between the two germline ends. Germline V gene sequence: CDR1 MGHDK, CDR2 SYGVNS. The CDR3 coding sequence is TGTGCCAGCAGCCCCCCTATACGGGGGTGGGCGCGAGGCTACACCTTC. Translating gives CASSPPIRGWARGYTF.

This clonotype was seen many times. This chain's CDR3 is CASRPGSGGQETQYF. The DNA of the CDR3 is TGTGCCAGCAGACCTGGTAGCGGGGGACAAGAGACCCAGTACTTC. V and J are TRBV28 and TRBJ2-5; 9 bases map to TRBD2. The V gene end was trimmed by 6 bases and the J gene end by 2 bases; junction bases not matched to a gene: 7. The CDR3 consists of 15 residues. CDR1 MDHEN and CDR2 SYDVKM come from the germline V gene.

This clonotype was counted only a few times. The chain joins TRBV20-1 to TRBJ1-6; D remains ambiguous. The V gene lost 3 bases and the J gene lost 5 bases, with 14 bases spanning the gap. The V gene's germline CDR1 is DFQATT and CDR2 SNEGSKA (reference sequence). The CDR3 runs to 15 residues. This CDR3 reads CSARASGRDNSPLHF. CDR3 sequence (DNA): TGCAGTGCTAGGGCTTCCGGGCGGGATAATTCACCCCTCCACTTT.

This clonotype was seen many times. The CDR3 spells CASSLEVAGEQYF. The CDR3 bases are TGCGCCAGCAGCTTGGAAGTGGCGGGGGAGCAGTACTTC. The V gene is TRBV5-1, the J gene TRBJ2-7; D is perhaps TRBD2 (6 bases). Germline values: CDR1 SGHRS, CDR2 YFSETQ. V lost 0 bases to trimming and J lost 7 bases, with 11 bases between them. The CDR3 loop spans 13 amino acids.

This clonotype appeared many times. V usage is TRBV10-3 and J usage is TRBJ2-3; TRBD2 matches 14 bases. V lost 6 bases and J lost 2; bases outside the gene matches: 7. CDR3 length: 17 residues. In germline, CDR1 is ENHRY, CDR2 SYGVKD. As DNA, the CDR3 is TGTGCCATCAGAGGGACTAGCGGGGGTTACTTCACAGATACGCAGTATTTT. Its protein is CAIRGTSGGYFTDTQYF.

This clonotype was seen repeatedly, ten times or more. The CDR3, as DNA: TGCGCCAGCAGCCAAGGACGGGGGGCAGGTGAGCAGTTCTTC. As protein: CASSQGRGAGEQFF. The chain employs TRBV4-1 and TRBJ2-1; a possible D gene is TRBD2 (7 bases). V lost 1 base and J 9 bases, leaving 13 bases between the germline ends. The CDR3 is 14 residues long. The V gene's germline CDR1 is MGHRA and CDR2 YSYEKL.

This clonotype was seen at least ten times. The genes are TRBV30 and TRBJ2-1; 9 nucleotides match TRBD2. Germline V gene sequence: CDR1 GTSNPN, CDR2 SVGIG (reference sequence). The V segment lost 4 bases and the J segment 3 bases; nucleotides outside the gene matches: 7. This CDR3 is 15 amino acids long. The CDR3 protein is CAWKGAGGLYNEQFF. The CDR3 DNA follows: TGTGCCTGGAAGGGAGCGGGGGGTCTCTACAATGAGCAGTTCTTC.